Below are 29 T cell receptor beta chains sequenced from a single sample in a study of shared clonotypes between healthy human individuals. Libraries were prepared by immunoSEQ multiplex PCR; TCRdb keeps only in-frame clonotypes and omits some of them. Altogether some 2,500,000 clones are present, about nine tenths being singletons, with the ten largest covering 0.37%. Sequenced sample: naive CD4+ T cells from PBMCs. The subset denotes: CD45RA+ positively selected. The receptor set was obtained from a man between 18 and 29 years old in good health. Some clones in this sample may be carry-over from other donors' samples.

The chain combines TRBV29-1 with TRBJ2-3, with a weak D call TRBD2 (6 bases). Between the trimmed V and J ends, which lost 4 bases and 0 bases, there was a span of 11 bases. The V gene's germline CDR1 is SQVTM and CDR2 ANQGSEA. This CDR3 contains 14 residues. The CDR3 region has the DNA TGCAGCGTTGGTAAGCTAGCGAGCACAGATACGCAGTATTTT. This gives the protein CSVGKLASTDTQYF.

This chain uses TRBV7-9 with TRBJ1-2; unclear D gene. The CDR3 length is 14 residues. Deletions cut 3 bases from V and 7 bases from J, with 15 bases between. From germline, CDR1 is SEHNR and CDR2 FQNEAQ (reference sequence). The CDR3 region is CASSLSSWAGGYTF. Here the CDR3 DNA reads TGTGCCAGCAGCTTGAGCTCTTGGGCGGGTGGCTACACCTTC.

The chain recombines TRBV9 with TRBJ1-2; 7 nucleotides line up with TRBD1. Looked up from germline, CDR1 is SGDLS and CDR2 is YYNGEE. After removal of 3 bases from V and 7 bases from J, the junction contained 3 bases not matched to a gene. This CDR3 contains 12 residues. DNA for the CDR3: TGTGCCAGCAGCGGTGACAGGGTTGGCTACACCTTC. It translates to CASSGDRVGYTF.

This chain connects TRBV11-2 to TRBJ2-5; TRBD2 aligns across 7 bases. The V and J ends lost 1 base and 0 bases, in that order; junction bases with no gene match: 8. The CDR3 is 17 residues long. Germline V gene sequence: CDR1 SGHAT, CDR2 FQNNGV. The DNA for the CDR3 is TGTGCCAGCAGCTTAGTCGGAAGCGGGATGGACCAAGAGACCCAGTACTTC. Translated: CASSLVGSGMDQETQYF.

This chain joins TRBV5-4 and TRBJ2-3, with 13 positions matching TRBD2. The CDR3 has 17 amino acids. V was pared by 4 bases and J by 4 bases, with 9 bases of the junction left unmatched. Germline V gene data show CDR1 as SGHNT and CDR2 as YYREEE (reference sequence). CDR3 nucleotides: TGTGCCAGCAGCCCGAATGGACTAGCGGGAGCATCAGATACGCAGTATTTT. Translation gives CASSPNGLAGASDTQYF.

The CDR3 reads CASIRTGTDINFTDTQYF. CDR3 in DNA: TGTGCCAGCATACGGACAGGGACAGACATAAACTTCACAGATACGCAGTATTTT. The genes are TRBV7-9 and TRBJ2-3; 8 bases are a match to TRBD1. From germline, CDR1 is SEHNR and CDR2 FQNEAQ (reference sequence). This CDR3 spans 18 amino acids. Unmatched junction bases numbered 17, after V lost 7 bases and J lost 2 bases.

The V call is TRBV5-1, the J call TRBJ2-7; TRBD2 matches at 10 bases. The CDR3 length is 15 residues. Per the germline V gene, CDR1 is SGHRS and CDR2 is YFSETQ. The V gene end was trimmed by 4 bases and the J gene end by 0 bases; junction bases not matched to a gene: 4. The CDR3 DNA follows: TGCGCCAGCAGCCTTAGCGGGAGGTCCTCCTACGAGCAGTACTTC. It specifies CASSLSGRSSYEQYF.

The V and J genes are TRBV18 and TRBJ1-1, with 7 bases that match TRBD1. Trimming at V came to 3 bases and at J to 5 bases, leaving 12 bases not matched to a gene. The CDR3 spans 16 residues. Germline V gene data show CDR1 as KGHSH and CDR2 as LQKENI. In nucleotides, the CDR3 is TGTGCCAGCTCACCCCGGGTTGGAGGGGGCGAAACTGAAGCTTTCTTT. Its translation is CASSPRVGGGETEAFF. Drawing the rest from reference TRBV18 and TRBJ1-1, the complete variable domain is NAGVMQNPRHLVRRRGQEARLRCSPMKGHSHVYWYRQLPEEGLKFMVYLQKENIIDESGMPKERFSAEFPKEGPSILRIQQVVRGDSAAYFCASSPRVGGGETEAFFGQGTRLTVV.

The V and J genes are TRBV5-1 and TRBJ1-1, with TRBD1 matching over 7 bases. Germline V gene data show CDR1 as SGHRS and CDR2 as YFSETQ. The junction had 4 bases not matched to a gene; V was cut back by 2 bases and J by 6 bases. This CDR3 has 13 amino acids. The CDR3 reads CASSFDREAEAFF. In DNA form, the CDR3 reads TGCGCCAGCAGCTTCGACAGGGAGGCTGAAGCTTTCTTT.

This sequence joins TRBV6-1 and TRBJ2-1, with 9 bases aligning to TRBD1. CDR1 MNHNS and CDR2 SASEGT come from the germline V gene. The V and J ends lost 4 bases and 11 bases, in that order; junction bases with no gene match: 9. This CDR3 is built from 14 residues. CDR3 bases: TGTGCCAGCAGTGTCGCCGGGACAGGGTACCAGCAGTTCTTC. It encodes CASSVAGTGYQQFF.

The V gene is TRBV9, the J gene TRBJ2-6; D call uncertain. V was clipped by 0 bases and J by 0 bases, with 10 bases between them. Germline CDR1 reads SGDLS; CDR2 reads YYNGEE. This CDR3 spans 17 amino acids. The CDR3 bases are TGTGCCAGCAGCGTAGCTCAGAGACCCTCTGGGGCCAACGTCCTGACTTTC. Encoded protein: CASSVAQRPSGANVLTF.

The chain combines TRBV19 with TRBJ1-2; D might be TRBD1 (5 bases). There are 15 residues in the CDR3. Trimming took 2 bases from V and 4 from J, leaving 14 bases between them. The germline V gene encodes CDR1 LNHDA and CDR2 SQIVND (reference sequence). CDR3 protein: CASSIRRRGTYGYTF. The CDR3 DNA reads TGTGCCAGTAGTATAAGGAGGAGGGGTACCTATGGCTACACCTTC. Supplemented by reference TRBV19 and TRBJ1-2, the full variable domain reads DGGITQSPKYLFRKEGQNVTLSCEQNLNHDAMYWYRQDPGQGLRLIYYSQIVNDFQKGDIAEGYSVSREKKESFPLTVTSAQKNPTAFYLCASSIRRRGTYGYTFGSGTRLTVV.

The chain recombines TRBV28 with TRBJ2-1; TRBD2 might be the D (5 bases). The germline V and J ends were trimmed by 5 bases and 3 bases, with 17 bases remaining between them. Germline V gene data show CDR1 as MDHEN and CDR2 as SYDVKM. CDR3 length equals 16 residues. The CDR3 DNA reads TGTGCCAGCAGTGCAATCGGACTGGGGAACTACAATGAGCAGTTCTTC. It codes for CASSAIGLGNYNEQFF.

In regard to this clone: The same CDR3 also results from other DNA sequences found in this sample. The chain is built from TRBV7-2 and TRBJ2-7; 10 nucleotides line up with TRBD2. This CDR3 region has 14 residues. V lost 4 bases, J lost 0 bases, and 0 bases stayed unmatched. Germline V gene data show CDR1 as SGHTA and CDR2 as FQGNSA. The DNA of the CDR3 is TGTGCCAGCAGCTCTAGCGGGAGCTCCTACGAGCAGTACTTC. Protein product: CASSSSGSSYEQYF.

The rearrangement joins TRBV6-6 to TRBJ1-2; TRBD1 matches 7 bases. The J segment lost 7 bases and the V segment lost 0 bases, leaving 5 bases of the junction unmatched. The CDR3 runs 14 residues. Looked up from germline, CDR1 is MNHNY and CDR2 is SVGAGI (reference sequence). The CDR3 reads CASSYSGTASGYTF. The CDR3 nucleotides are TGTGCCAGCAGTTACTCAGGGACAGCTTCTGGCTACACCTTC.

This clone showed up just once. This chain links TRBV19 with TRBJ1-3; D unresolved. CDR1 and CDR2 from the germline V gene are LNHDA and SQIVND (reference sequence). There are 13 residues in the CDR3. With 9 bases removed from V and 3 bases from J, the gap between germline ends came to 12 bases. CDR3 sequence: CASHLFSGNTIYF. The DNA of the CDR3 is TGTGCCAGCCACCTCTTTAGTGGAAACACCATATATTTT. The full variable domain, its missing parts supplied by reference TRBV19 and TRBJ1-3, is DGGITQSPKYLFRKEGQNVTLSCEQNLNHDAMYWYRQDPGQGLRLIYYSQIVNDFQKGDIAEGYSVSREKKESFPLTVTSAQKNPTAFYLCASHLFSGNTIYFGEGSWLTVV.

The rearrangement uses TRBV4-1 and TRBJ2-5, with a tentative D call TRBD2 (6 bases). The V end was cut by 3 bases, the J end by 5 bases, with 19 bases between. The CDR3 runs 16 residues. Germline loops: CDR1 MGHRA, CDR2 YSYEKL. The CDR3 DNA is TGCGCCAGCAGCCAGGGAGCGGGCCCGATCGTGGAGACCCAGTACTTC. Translated: CASSQGAGPIVETQYF.

The chain uses TRBV11-2 and TRBJ2-2; possibly TRBD1 or TRBD2 for D (5 bases each). Germline V gene lookup returns CDR1 SGHAT and CDR2 FQNNGV. Between the trimmed V and J ends, which lost 4 bases and 2 bases, there was a span of 8 bases. This CDR3 is built from 14 residues. The CDR3 nucleotides are TGTGCCAGCAGCTCGGGACCAAACACCGGGGAGCTGTTTTTT. The encoded protein is CASSSGPNTGELFF.

V is TRBV18 and J is TRBJ2-2, with 10 bases that match TRBD1. The CDR3 length is 15 residues. Trimming cost V 4 bases and J 6 bases; bases outside gene matches: 5. Germline CDR1 is KGHSH and CDR2 is LQKENI. CDR3 residues: CASSRQGALAGELFF. The DNA for the CDR3 is TGTGCCAGCTCACGACAGGGGGCCTTGGCCGGGGAGCTGTTTTTT.

This chain connects TRBV6-1 to TRBJ2-5; D could derive from TRBD1 or TRBD2 (6 bases each). Germline lookup yields CDR1 MNHNS and CDR2 SASEGT. The V and J ends lost 3 bases and 5 bases respectively, with 10 bases between them. The CDR3 is 13 residues long. Here the CDR3 DNA reads TGTGCCAGCAGTGACACAGGGAGGGAGACCCAGTACTTC. Its protein product is CASSDTGRETQYF.

The gene calls are TRBV10-3 and TRBJ2-2; 14 bases line up with TRBD2. CDR3 length equals 16 residues. Germline CDR1 is ENHRY and CDR2 is SYGVKD. The trim removed 4 bases at V and 6 bases at J, leaving 4 bases unmatched. The CDR3 region is CAISVGTSGSPGELFF. The CDR3, as DNA: TGTGCCATCAGTGTGGGGACTAGCGGGAGTCCCGGGGAGCTGTTTTTT.

This chain joins TRBV6-6 and TRBJ2-3; D remains ambiguous. Germline-derived CDR1 and CDR2 are MNHNY and SVGAGI (reference sequence). This CDR3 has 15 residues. V was trimmed by 5 bases and J by 0 bases, leaving 12 bases between them. This chain's CDR3 is CASSPHSPSTDTQYF. CDR3 nucleotides: TGTGCCAGCAGTCCTCACTCCCCCAGCACAGATACGCAGTATTTT.

The chain links TRBV4-3 to TRBJ2-2, with 12 nucleotides matching TRBD2. CDR1 LGHNA and CDR2 YSLEER come from the germline V gene. CDR3 length: 18 amino acids. Unmatched junction bases numbered 10, after V lost 3 bases and J lost 5 bases. CDR3: CASSHSLAGGTITGELFF. CDR3 sequence (DNA): TGCGCCAGCAGCCACTCGCTAGCGGGAGGGACTATAACCGGGGAGCTGTTTTTT.

The chain employs TRBV5-5 and TRBJ2-5; D remains ambiguous. Germline CDR1 is SGHKS and CDR2 is YYEKEE (reference sequence). This CDR3 spans 13 amino acids. The V gene lost 2 bases and the J gene lost 4 bases, with 9 bases spanning the gap. The CDR3 here is CASSLLVGETQYF. The CDR3 DNA is TGTGCCAGCAGCTTACTTGTTGGAGAGACCCAGTACTTC.

This rearrangement joins TRBV7-2 to TRBJ2-6; 9 bases are shared with TRBD1. V trimming: 2 bases; J trimming: 4 bases; junction bases outside the gene matches: 6. The germline V gene encodes CDR1 SGHTA and CDR2 FQGNSA. There are 17 residues in the CDR3. CDR3 sequence: CASSLTGGSFGANVLTF. The CDR3 bases are TGTGCCAGCAGCTTAACAGGGGGCTCATTCGGGGCCAACGTCCTGACTTTC. The whole variable domain, remainder taken from reference TRBV7-2 and TRBJ2-6, is GAGVSQSPSNKVTEKGKDVELRCDPISGHTALYWYRQSLGQGLEFLIYFQGNSAPDKSGLPSDRFSAERTGGSVSTLTIQRTQQEDSAVYLCASSLTGGSFGANVLTFGAGSRLTVL.

This chain joins TRBV4-3 and TRBJ2-2, with D unclear. Trimming cost V 2 bases and J 1 base, with 8 bases left between them. The CDR3 runs to 15 residues. Germline lookup yields CDR1 LGHNA and CDR2 YSLEER. The CDR3 bases are TGCGCCAGCAGCCAATTACCGGTGAACACCGGGGAGCTGTTTTTT. Its translation is CASSQLPVNTGELFF.

The J gene is TRBJ2-5, the V gene TRBV4-1; weak D call: TRBD1 (6 bases). Germline V gene sequence: CDR1 MGHRA, CDR2 YSYEKL. V was trimmed by 3 bases and J by 5 bases, leaving 10 bases between them. The CDR3 length is 13 residues. CDR3 residues: CASSQTQGETQYF. CDR3 nucleotide sequence: TGCGCCAGCAGCCAGACTCAGGGGGAGACCCAGTACTTC.

This clone was picked up one time. This chain connects TRBV5-1 to TRBJ2-1, with 9 nucleotides matching TRBD1. Trimming removed 9 bases from V and 3 bases from J; junction bases left unmatched: 4. This CDR3 spans 13 amino acids. CDR1 and CDR2 (germline): SGHRS, YFSETQ. Written as DNA, the CDR3 is TGCGCCAATGGGACAGGGAACTACAATGAGCAGTTCTTC. Its protein is CANGTGNYNEQFF.

Concerning this clone itself: The sample carries other DNA sequences with the same CDR3. V gene TRBV5-1 combines with J gene TRBJ2-4, with 8 bases identical to TRBD1. The trim removed 2 bases at V and 3 bases at J, leaving 1 base unmatched. Germline V gene sequence: CDR1 SGHRS, CDR2 YFSETQ. The CDR3 sequence is 14 residues long. The CDR3: CASSLGTGKNIQYF. The CDR3 DNA sequence: TGCGCCAGCAGCTTAGGGACAGGCAAAAACATTCAGTACTTC.